Below, 27 T cell receptor beta chains from the same sample are listed, as sequenced in a study of T cell clonotyping in hematopoietic cell transplantation. Generated by immunoSEQ multiplex PCR, the TCRdb table keeps only in-frame clones and is missing some. The sample has tens of thousands of clones; approximately 90% are singletons. The specimen was PBMCs, collected 100 days after allogeneic stem cell transplant. The receptors originated from a female patient aged 50-59 years who had an allogeneic stem cell transplant from a related donor, so the T cells may come from the graft donor. Some clones in this sample may be carry-over from other donors' samples.

The V gene is TRBV14, the J gene TRBJ2-2; D is ambiguous. Looked up from germline, CDR1 is SGHDN and CDR2 is FVKESK. There are 13 residues in the CDR3. V lost 1 base, J lost 1 base, and 1 base lay in between. The CDR3 sequence: CASSQVNTGELFF. The CDR3 DNA is TGTGCCAGCAGCCAAGTGAACACCGGGGAGCTGTTTTTT.

The V call is TRBV2, the J call TRBJ2-5; D might be TRBD2 (6 bases). The length of the CDR3 is 13 residues. Between the trimmed V and J ends, which lost 10 bases and 5 bases, there was a span of 17 bases. Germline assignment: CDR1 SNHLY and CDR2 FYNNEI. This CDR3 reads CATKGLPGETQYF. The DNA of the CDR3 is TGTGCCACCAAGGGACTCCCCGGGGAGACCCAGTACTTC.

The chain couples TRBV5-1 to TRBJ1-3; 8 bases align to TRBD1. Germline V lookup: CDR1 SGHRS, CDR2 YFSETQ. J was trimmed by 2 bases and V by 0 bases; bases with no gene match: 7. The CDR3 is 17 residues long. CDR3 DNA sequence: TGCGCCAGCAGCTTGGATGCCCAGACAGGGGCTGGAAACACCATATATTTT. Protein: CASSLDAQTGAGNTIYF.

The chain joins TRBV9 to TRBJ2-3, with D possibly matching TRBD2 (5 bases). This CDR3 comprises 16 residues. Germline loops: CDR1 SGDLS, CDR2 YYNGEE. Between the trimmed V and J ends, which lost 4 bases and 2 bases, there was a span of 17 bases. The DNA for the CDR3 is TGTGCCAGCAGCCCCCGGGCGGGCCCCAACACAGATACGCAGTATTTT. Protein product: CASSPRAGPNTDTQYF. Full variable domain (rest looked up from reference TRBV9 and TRBJ2-3): DSGVTQTPKHLITATGQRVTLRCSPRSGDLSVYWYQQSLDQGLQFLIQYYNGEERAKGNILERFSAQQFPDLHSELNLSSLELGDSALYFCASSPRAGPNTDTQYFGPGTRLTVL.

The rearrangement links TRBV27 to TRBJ2-1, with 7 bases aligning to TRBD1. This CDR3 contains 11 residues. The germline CDR1 and CDR2 sequences are MNHEY and SMNVEV (reference sequence). V trimming: 5 bases; J trimming: 13 bases; junction bases outside the gene matches: 5. This CDR3 is CASSPGDRQFF. Written as DNA, the CDR3 is TGTGCCAGCAGTCCAGGGGACAGACAGTTCTTC.

CDR3 region: CASRPSKYQETQYF. The CDR3 DNA reads TGTGCCAGCAGACCATCAAAATACCAAGAGACCCAGTACTTC. This chain connects TRBV6-5 to TRBJ2-5; D remains unclear. V shed 6 bases and J shed 0 bases, with 11 bases lying between them. CDR3 length: 14 amino acids. From germline, CDR1 is MNHEY and CDR2 SVGAGI.

The CDR3 DNA reads as TGTGCCAGCATTTCGGCTTATAATTCACCCCTCCACTTT. Protein product: CASISAYNSPLHF. The chain carries TRBV2 and TRBJ1-6, with D hard to call. The CDR3 is made up of 13 amino acids. CDR1 is SNHLY and CDR2 is FYNNEI in the germline V gene. The ends were cut back, 7 bases at V and 4 bases at J, with 8 bases in the middle.

The chain carries TRBV27 and TRBJ1-2; 11 nucleotides align to TRBD1. V dropped 0 bases and J dropped 6; count of bases not matched to a gene: 6. Germline lookup yields CDR1 MNHEY and CDR2 SMNVEV (reference sequence). The CDR3 loop spans 16 amino acids. CDR3: CASSLSMGDRGDGYTF. The CDR3 DNA follows: TGTGCCAGCAGTTTATCGATGGGGGACAGGGGGGATGGCTACACCTTC.

The gene calls are TRBV2 and TRBJ1-2; D gene unclear. Trimming removed 8 bases at V and 3 bases at J, with 7 bases between. The CDR3 extends over 11 amino acids. CDR1 SNHLY and CDR2 FYNNEI come from the germline V gene. CDR3 residues: CASAEYYGYTF. The CDR3 DNA sequence: TGTGCCAGCGCAGAATACTATGGCTACACCTTC.

This chain uses TRBV5-1 with TRBJ2-5; the D call may be TRBD1 or TRBD2 (5 bases each). The CDR3 runs 15 residues. V dropped 3 bases and J dropped 5 bases, with 17 bases sitting between them. Germline V gives CDR1 SGHRS, CDR2 YFSETQ. The CDR3 DNA reads as TGCGCCAGCAGCTACCGGGGCGGACCAGGGGAGACCCAGTACTTC. Translation: CASSYRGGPGETQYF.

V gene TRBV27 combines with J gene TRBJ1-6; 7 bases match TRBD1. Germline loops: CDR1 MNHEY, CDR2 SMNVEV (reference sequence). V shed 3 bases, J shed 7 bases, and the junction held 9 bases outside the gene matches. This CDR3 is 16 amino acids long. CDR3 DNA sequence: TGTGCCAGCAGTTTGACTACAGGGGCACGAAATTCACCCCTCCACTTT. It encodes CASSLTTGARNSPLHF.

The chain has TRBV5-6 and TRBJ1-5; D is undetermined. V was shortened by 4 bases and J by 0 bases, with 17 bases between the two germline ends. From germline, CDR1 is SGHDT and CDR2 YYEEEE. The length of the CDR3 is 17 residues. CDR3: CASSRGLWPYSNQPQHF. The CDR3 DNA reads TGTGCCAGCAGCCGAGGTCTGTGGCCTTATAGCAATCAGCCCCAGCATTTT. Supplemented by reference TRBV5-6 and TRBJ1-5, the full variable domain reads DAGVTQSPTHLIKTRGQQVTLRCSPKSGHDTVSWYQQALGQGPQFIFQYYEEEERQRGNFPDRFSGHQFPNYSSELNVNALLLGDSALYLCASSRGLWPYSNQPQHFGDGTRLSIL.

This clone occurred once. The V call is TRBV10-3, the J call TRBJ1-2, with a possible D match to TRBD1 (5 bases). The CDR3 has 13 residues. V was trimmed by 3 bases and J by 3 bases, leaving 8 bases between them. Germline V CDR1 and CDR2: ENHRY, SYGVKD. CDR3 nucleotide sequence: TGTGCCATCAGTGAATCAGGGTACTATGGCTACACCTTC. It is translated as CAISESGYYGYTF.

V is TRBV14 and J is TRBJ2-3, with 9 positions matching TRBD2. The CDR3 totals 13 residues. CDR1 SGHDN and CDR2 FVKESK come from the germline V gene. V was clipped by 5 bases and J by 5 bases; unmatched bases: 2. The CDR3 nucleotides read TGTGCCAGCAGCGCTAGCGGGGAAGATACGCAGTATTTT. Translation: CASSASGEDTQYF.

The J gene is TRBJ2-5, the V gene TRBV5-6; D gene unclear. This CDR3 has 14 amino acids. Per the germline V gene, CDR1 is SGHDT and CDR2 is YYEEEE. The V end lost 4 bases, the J end lost 6 bases, and 16 bases lay between the germline ends. This CDR3 is CASSPNPGFQTQYF. CDR3 nucleotides: TGTGCCAGCAGCCCTAATCCGGGTTTCCAGACCCAGTACTTC.

The chain uses TRBV6-6 and TRBJ2-3, with a possible D match to TRBD2 (5 bases). V shed 0 bases and J shed 8 bases, with 6 bases lying between them. This CDR3 region has 12 residues. Germline V gene sequence: CDR1 MNHNY, CDR2 SVGAGI (reference sequence). The CDR3 nucleotides are TGTGCCAGCAGTTACTCTGGAGGTACGCAGTATTTT. Residues: CASSYSGGTQYF.

The chain uses TRBV5-1 and TRBJ2-5; 7 bases map to TRBD2. V dropped 4 bases and J dropped 5; count of bases not matched to a gene: 5. Germline CDR1 and CDR2: SGHRS and YFSETQ. CDR3 length: 13 amino acids. Here the CDR3 DNA reads TGCGCCAGCAGCGCAACTAGCGCGGAGACCCAGTACTTC. This gives the protein CASSATSAETQYF.

This chain joins TRBV7-8 and TRBJ2-3; D remains ambiguous. Deletions cut 1 base from V and 3 bases from J, with 2 bases between. Germline CDR1 SGHVS, CDR2 FQNEAQ. This CDR3 is 12 amino acids long. The CDR3 reads CASSLGTDTQYF. The CDR3 bases are TGTGCCAGCAGCTTAGGGACAGATACGCAGTATTTT.

This clone has just a few counts. The rearrangement joins TRBV5-1 to TRBJ1-2, with D maybe TRBD1 (5 bases). Germline V CDR1 and CDR2: SGHRS, YFSETQ. Deletions cut 10 bases from V and 2 bases from J, with 15 bases between. The CDR3 runs to 13 residues. The CDR3, as DNA: TGCGCCGGAAGGGGTGAGAGGAACTATGGCTACACCTTC. It specifies CAGRGERNYGYTF.

The chain employs TRBV30 and TRBJ1-3; a weak D match, TRBD1 (5 bases). Trimming removed 3 bases from V and 5 bases from J, with 11 bases in between. The CDR3 totals 13 residues. Germline V gene sequence: CDR1 GTSNPN, CDR2 SVGIG (reference sequence). The CDR3 DNA reads TGTGCCTGGAGACCAGGGTTTCGAAACACCATATATTTT. Protein: CAWRPGFRNTIYF.

This clone is medium-sized by share. V usage is TRBV4-1 and J usage is TRBJ2-7; TRBD1 agrees at 7 bases. CDR3 length: 14 residues. Germline V gene lookup returns CDR1 MGHRA and CDR2 YSYEKL. The J segment lost 7 bases and the V segment lost 3 bases, leaving 9 bases of the junction unmatched. Here the CDR3 reads CASSHGTVPGEQYF. The CDR3 DNA reads as TGCGCCAGCAGCCACGGGACAGTGCCGGGGGAGCAGTACTTC.

This clone was seen only a few times. The chain has TRBV19 and TRBJ1-5; no clear D gene. The V and J ends lost 5 bases and 0 bases respectively, with 14 bases between them. The germline gives CDR1 LNHDA, CDR2 SQIVND (reference sequence). The CDR3 runs to 16 residues. CDR3 in amino acids: CASSLDGLDSNQPQHF. The DNA of the CDR3 is TGTGCCAGTAGTTTGGACGGGCTTGATAGCAATCAGCCCCAGCATTTT.

This clone came up once. This rearrangement joins TRBV5-1 to TRBJ2-2; D might be TRBD1 (5 bases). V was shortened by 4 bases and J by 8 bases, with 18 bases between the two germline ends. Looked up from germline, CDR1 is SGHRS and CDR2 is YFSETQ. The CDR3 has 15 amino acids. CDR3 DNA: TGCGCCAGCAGCCACCTGACAGCGCAAACTGGGGAGCTGTTTTTT. Protein sequence: CASSHLTAQTGELFF.

The chain has TRBV25-1 and TRBJ2-5; D is unresolved. The V gene's germline CDR1 is MGHDK and CDR2 SYGVNS. V lost 8 bases and J lost 2, with 15 bases in between. This CDR3 contains 14 residues. The CDR3 DNA follows: TGTGCCAGCGCCTTGGGTGGAAGTCAAGAGACCCAGTACTTC. This encodes CASALGGSQETQYF.

The rearrangement links TRBV6-5 to TRBJ1-5, with 11 bases that match TRBD1. CDR3 length: 15 amino acids. Germline V gene sequence: CDR1 MNHEY, CDR2 SVGAGI. J was trimmed by 3 bases and V by 2 bases; bases with no gene match: 0. This CDR3 is CASSYGQGANQPQHF. The CDR3 DNA is TGTGCCAGCAGTTACGGACAGGGGGCCAATCAGCCCCAGCATTTT.

This rearrangement joins TRBV7-6 to TRBJ1-6, with 7 bases that match TRBD1. The ends lost 3 bases at V and 9 bases at J; junction bases unmatched: 5. The CDR3 totals 14 residues. Per germline, CDR1 SGHVS and CDR2 FNYEAQ. The CDR3 here is CASSFTGVGSPLHF. For the CDR3, the DNA is TGTGCCAGCAGCTTTACAGGGGTGGGTTCACCCCTCCACTTT.

The gene calls are TRBV30 and TRBJ2-5, with 9 bases matching TRBD2. J gave up 5 bases and V 0 bases, and 4 bases lay outside the gene matches. This CDR3 has 14 amino acids. The germline V gene encodes CDR1 GTSNPN and CDR2 SVGIG (reference sequence). The CDR3 sequence: CAWSVLAGVETQYF. Written as DNA, the CDR3 is TGTGCCTGGAGTGTATTAGCGGGGGTGGAGACCCAGTACTTC.